This T cell receptor beta chain was recovered during a study of blood T cell repertoires in COVID-19. About the study: Some COVID-19 samples were acute and others convalescent; all came from the United States, Italy and Spain. PBMCs, B-cell-depleted T cells, or T cells were the source of the cDNA or gDNA that made up the material.

CDR1 is LGHNA and CDR2 is YNFKEQ in the germline V gene. The V and J ends lost 4 bases and 0 bases respectively, with 10 bases between them. CDR3 size: 15 residues. Original handling: Counts of nucleated cells, estimated from reference gene primer amplification, were obtained. Sequencing was performed with immunoSEQ multiplex PCR; in TCRdb, only in-frame clones are kept and a portion is missing. V, J and clone size are taken as reported in that table, and D and trimming were inferred from the DNA itself. Among more than 85,000 clones, approximately 72% were seen once, and the ten largest hold approximately 19%. This clone has a handful of counts.

The rearrangement uses TRBV4-2 and TRBJ2-1; unclear D gene. The material sequenced was peripheral blood. The TCR comes from a woman aged 70 to 79 with acute or convalescent COVID-19. The CDR3 region is CASSLGPDSYNEQFF. The CDR3 DNA sequence: TGTGCCAGCAGCCTCGGTCCCGACTCCTACAATGAGCAGTTCTTC.